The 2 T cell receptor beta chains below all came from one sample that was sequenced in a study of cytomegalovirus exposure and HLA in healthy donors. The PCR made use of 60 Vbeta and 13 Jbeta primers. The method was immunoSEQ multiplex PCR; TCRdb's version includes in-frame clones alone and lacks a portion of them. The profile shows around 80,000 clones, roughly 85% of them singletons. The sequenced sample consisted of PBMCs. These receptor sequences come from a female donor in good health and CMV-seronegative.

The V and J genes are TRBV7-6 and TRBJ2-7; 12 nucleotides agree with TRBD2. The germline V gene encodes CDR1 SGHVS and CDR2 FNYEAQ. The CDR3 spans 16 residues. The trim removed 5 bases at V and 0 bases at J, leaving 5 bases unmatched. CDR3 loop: CASSAGLAGTSYEQYF. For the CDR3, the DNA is TGTGCCAGCAGCGCCGGACTAGCGGGAACCTCCTACGAGCAGTACTTC.

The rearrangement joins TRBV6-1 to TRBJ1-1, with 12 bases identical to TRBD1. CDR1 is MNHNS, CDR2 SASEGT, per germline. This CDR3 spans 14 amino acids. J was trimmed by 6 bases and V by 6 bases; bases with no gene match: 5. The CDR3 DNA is TGTGCCAGCAGAACCGGGACAGGGGGCCCTGAAGCTTTCTTT. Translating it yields CASRTGTGGPEAFF.